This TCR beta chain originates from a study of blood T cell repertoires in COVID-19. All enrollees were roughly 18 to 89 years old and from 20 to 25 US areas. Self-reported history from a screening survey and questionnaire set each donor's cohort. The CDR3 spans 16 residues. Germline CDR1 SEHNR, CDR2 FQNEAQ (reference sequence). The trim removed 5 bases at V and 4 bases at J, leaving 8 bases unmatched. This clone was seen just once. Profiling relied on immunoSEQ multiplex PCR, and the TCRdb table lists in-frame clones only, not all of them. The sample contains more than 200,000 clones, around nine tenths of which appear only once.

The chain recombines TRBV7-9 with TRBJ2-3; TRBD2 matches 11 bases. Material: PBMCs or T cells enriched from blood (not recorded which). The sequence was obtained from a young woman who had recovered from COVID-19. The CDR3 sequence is CASSPTSGGNSDTQYF. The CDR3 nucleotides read TGTGCCAGCAGCCCCACTAGCGGGGGTAACTCAGATACGCAGTATTTT.